Listed below are T cell receptor beta chains from one sample, sequenced in a study of T cells in localized non-small cell lung cancer. TCRdb's table, derived via immunoSEQ multiplex PCR, lists solely in-frame clones and lacks some. The table includes 39,000 or so clones, about 80% detected once. This sample comprised PBMCs, obtained before any cancer treatment. The receptors stem from a man aged 40 to 69 with stage II lung adenocarcinoma. The CDR3 runs from the conserved cysteine through the conserved F or W. The D gene is left open where the match is weak.

v_gene	d_gene	j_gene	CDR3aa
TRBV7-3	TRBD2	TRBJ2-3	CASSTTSGNTQYF
TRBV6-5	TRBD2	TRBJ2-5	CASSLAGGPQETQYF
TRBV5-4	.	TRBJ2-3	CASSPAPGQEINTQYF
TRBV30	.	TRBJ2-4	CAWSATASKNIQYF
TRBV9	.	TRBJ2-7	CASSVSYEQYF
TRBV28	.	TRBJ1-5	CASSPTSAGNQPQHF
TRBV13	.	TRBJ1-2	CASSLGAGGIDYGYTF
TRBV2	.	TRBJ2-1	CASTRDNEQFF
TRBV27	TRBD1	.	CASSSGTGSSYEQYF
TRBV6-5	.	TRBJ1-3	CASSGTASGNTIYF
TRBV5-4	.	TRBJ2-1	CASSLGGAHYNEQFF
TRBV9	TRBD1	TRBJ1-5	CASSEGRGLSQPQHF
TRBV5-1	.	TRBJ2-3	CASSSGAGTTDTQYF
TRBV9	.	TRBJ2-3	CASSLLVGPDTQYF
TRBV2	TRBD2	TRBJ2-7	CASNGGGSSYEQYF
TRBV5-4	.	TRBJ2-5	CASSVDRQKTQYF
TRBV6-1	.	TRBJ2-3	CASSVGRDTQYF
TRBV2	.	TRBJ2-5	CASSETIRTRVQETQYF
TRBV5-8	TRBD1	TRBJ1-5	CASTLPTGAQHF
TRBV30	.	TRBJ1-1	CAWSREVAFF
TRBV6-5	TRBD1	TRBJ2-7	CASKGDRAGYEQYF
TRBV5-4	.	TRBJ2-7	CASSLGGGGAYEQYF
TRBV5-5	.	TRBJ2-7	CASSLEPTEYTYEQYF
TRBV7-8	.	TRBJ1-2	CASSSRTGHGYTF
TRBV2	.	TRBJ2-2	CASSEVGHQNTGELFF
TRBV10-1	TRBD2	TRBJ2-7	CASSEAGGEGLAGSYEQYF
TRBV21-1	.	TRBJ2-7	CARPPGRTYEQYF
TRBV4-2	.	TRBJ1-1	CASSQGGSTEAFF
TRBV7-2	TRBD1	TRBJ2-1	CASSLGQGFYNEQFF
TRBV7-9	.	TRBJ2-1	CASSSLTGFEQFF
TRBV19	TRBD2	TRBJ2-7	CASSRGLADEQYF
TRBV2	.	TRBJ2-6	CASRVGGTGANVLTF
TRBV18	.	TRBJ2-1	CASSPPVGGKGYNEQFF
TRBV5-6	TRBD1	TRBJ1-4	CASSRNRGTNEKLFF
TRBV18	.	TRBJ2-3	CASSKGPDTQYF
TRBV19	TRBD1	TRBJ1-1	CASSITGDSGTEAFF
TRBV5-1	.	TRBJ2-5	CASSLKETQYF
TRBV5-4	.	TRBJ1-2	CASSQTGSAYGYTF
TRBV30	.	TRBJ1-6	CAWRKWGEWDSPLHF
TRBV5-1	.	TRBJ1-1	CASSLGSSEAFF
TRBV19	.	TRBJ2-1	CASSIAPITGNEQFF
TRBV18	TRBD1	TRBJ1-1	CASSPEAGGRTEAFF
TRBV5-1	TRBD2	TRBJ2-1	CASSSGTSGSYNEQFF
TRBV6-5	.	TRBJ2-5	CASSYSSPGSQYF
TRBV5-6	TRBD2	TRBJ2-1	CASSSPTSGSWSSYNEQFF